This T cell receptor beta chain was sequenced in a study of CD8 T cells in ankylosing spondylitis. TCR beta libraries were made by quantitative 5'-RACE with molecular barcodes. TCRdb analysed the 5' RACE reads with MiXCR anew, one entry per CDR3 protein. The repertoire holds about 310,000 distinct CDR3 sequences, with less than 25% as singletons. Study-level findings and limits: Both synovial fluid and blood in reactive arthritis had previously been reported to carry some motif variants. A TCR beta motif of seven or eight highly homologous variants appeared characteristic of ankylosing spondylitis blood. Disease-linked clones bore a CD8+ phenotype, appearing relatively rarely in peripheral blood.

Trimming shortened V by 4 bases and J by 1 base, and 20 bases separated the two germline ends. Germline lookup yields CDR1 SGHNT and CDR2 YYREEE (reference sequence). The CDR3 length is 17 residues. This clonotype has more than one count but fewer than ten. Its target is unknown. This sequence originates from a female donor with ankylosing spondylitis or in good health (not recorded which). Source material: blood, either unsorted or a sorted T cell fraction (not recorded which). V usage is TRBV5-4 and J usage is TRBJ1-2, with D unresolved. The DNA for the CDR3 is TGTGCCAGCAGCCCACAGTCGGGCGCAAGGAATAACTATGGCTACACCTTC. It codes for CASSPQSGARNNYGYTF.